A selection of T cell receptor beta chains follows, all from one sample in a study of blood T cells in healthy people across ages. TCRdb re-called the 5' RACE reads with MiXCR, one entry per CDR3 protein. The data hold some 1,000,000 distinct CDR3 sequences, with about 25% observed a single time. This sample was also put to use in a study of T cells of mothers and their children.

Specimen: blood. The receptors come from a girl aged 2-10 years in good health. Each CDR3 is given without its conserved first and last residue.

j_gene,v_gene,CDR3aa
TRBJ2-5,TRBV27,ATAILGGPAETQY
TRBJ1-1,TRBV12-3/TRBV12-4,ASSLSPREAF
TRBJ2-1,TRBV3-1,ASSQFPDSSYNEQF
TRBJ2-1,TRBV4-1,ASSQARTSGPYNEQF
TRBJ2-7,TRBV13,ASSSRGRSYEQY
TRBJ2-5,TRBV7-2,ASRALSGETQY
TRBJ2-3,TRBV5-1,ASSLGDFTTDTQY
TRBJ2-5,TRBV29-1,SVPVGSQETQY
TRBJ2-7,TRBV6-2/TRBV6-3,ASSWDASYEQY
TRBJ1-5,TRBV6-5,ASREDSNQPQH
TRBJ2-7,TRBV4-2,ASSQVVDEQY
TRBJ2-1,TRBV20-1,SASQHLLSHEQF
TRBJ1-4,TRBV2,ASTAGDEKLF
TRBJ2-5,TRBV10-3,AISSGGFAGETQY
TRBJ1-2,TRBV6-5,ASSDTGTGYT
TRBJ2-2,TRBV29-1,SGRASGELF
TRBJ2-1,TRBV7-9,ASSYLLAGGQEQF
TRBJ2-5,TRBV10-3,AISESGDGLGAQY
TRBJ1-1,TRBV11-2,ASSPQLAGEAF
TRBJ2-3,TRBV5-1,ASSLGGSRTDTQY
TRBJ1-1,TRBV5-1,ASSPDSHTEAF
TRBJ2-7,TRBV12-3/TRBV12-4,ASSHTDPPYEQY
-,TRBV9,ASSAHIPGEQY
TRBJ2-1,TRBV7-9,ASSFRTNEQF
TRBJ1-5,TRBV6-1,ASRRTTGMGNQPQH
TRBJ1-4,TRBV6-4,ASSRGPWEKLF
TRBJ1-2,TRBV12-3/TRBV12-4,ASSLSMEGNRNT